These 13 T cell receptor beta chains came from one sample sequenced in a study of cytomegalovirus exposure and HLA in healthy donors. Use of 60 Vbeta and 13 Jbeta primers characterized the PCR. The method was immunoSEQ multiplex PCR; TCRdb's version includes in-frame clones alone and lacks a portion of them. The sample records more than 150,000 clones, around 78% being singletons. Sequenced material: PBMCs. These receptor sequences come from a man aged 40-55 years in good health and CMV-seronegative.

V and J are TRBV2 and TRBJ2-5, with 13 bases fitting TRBD2. Per the germline V gene, CDR1 is SNHLY and CDR2 is FYNNEI. Trimming cost V 6 bases and J 0 bases; bases outside gene matches: 1. This CDR3 is built from 15 residues. Written as DNA, the CDR3 is TGTGCCAGCAGGGGGACTAGCGGGAACCAAGAGACCCAGTACTTC. Its protein product is CASRGTSGNQETQYF.

The rearrangement links TRBV12-5 to TRBJ2-7; 7 nucleotides align to TRBD2. This CDR3 has 16 amino acids. Germline lookup yields CDR1 LGHNT and CDR2 FRNRAP. V shed 7 bases, J shed 5 bases, and the junction held 17 bases outside the gene matches. CDR3 sequence (DNA): TGTGCTAGTGTACAACGTTTACGGGGGGTTAAGCACGAGCAGTACGTC. As protein: CASVQRLRGVKHEQYV.

The V and J genes are TRBV11-2 and TRBJ1-1; D is uncertain. Per germline, CDR1 SGHAT and CDR2 FQNNGV. The CDR3 extends over 13 amino acids. The V end was cut by 2 bases, the J end by 2 bases, with 6 bases between. This chain's CDR3 is CASSLQVNTEAFF. Written as DNA, the CDR3 is TGTGCCAGCAGCTTACAGGTTAACACTGAAGCTTTCTTT.

The V gene is TRBV6-1, the J gene TRBJ2-3; no reliable D call. Germline lookup yields CDR1 MNHNS and CDR2 SASEGT. V lost 6 bases, J lost 2 bases, and 12 bases lay in between. The CDR3 consists of 14 residues. CDR3 in DNA: TGTGCCAGCAGCCCGATACACCTCACAGATACGCAGTATTTT. Translation gives CASSPIHLTDTQYF.

The chain is built from TRBV9 and TRBJ2-1; D call uncertain. The CDR3 has 13 residues. Germline CDR1 reads SGDLS; CDR2 reads YYNGEE. Deletions cut 2 bases from V and 8 bases from J, with 11 bases between. The CDR3 sequence: CASSVALVDEQFF. CDR3 DNA: TGTGCCAGCAGCGTGGCCCTGGTTGATGAGCAGTTCTTC.

The CDR3 is CASSSPGQNPNYGYTF. The CDR3 bases are TGTGCCAGCAGTTCCCCGGGACAGAATCCTAACTATGGCTACACCTTC. The chain links TRBV27 to TRBJ1-2, with 7 positions matching TRBD1. Germline V lookup: CDR1 MNHEY, CDR2 SMNVEV (reference sequence). There are 16 residues in the CDR3. Trimming took 4 bases from V and 0 from J; bases not matched to a gene: 8.

The rearrangement links TRBV18 to TRBJ2-7; tentatively, D is TRBD1 (6 bases). Germline V gives CDR1 KGHSH, CDR2 LQKENI. The CDR3 is 19 amino acids. V was shortened by 2 bases and J by 2 bases, with 25 bases between the two germline ends. The CDR3 loop is CASSPGDTPGHSRPYEQYF. CDR3 nucleotide sequence: TGTGCCAGCTCACCAGGGGACACCCCGGGACACTCCAGACCCTACGAGCAGTACTTC.

V gene TRBV7-9 combines with J gene TRBJ2-2; 7 nucleotides align to TRBD1. Germline V gives CDR1 SEHNR, CDR2 FQNEAQ (reference sequence). The CDR3 totals 13 residues. The ends lost 1 base at V and 13 bases at J; junction bases unmatched: 6. The CDR3 is CASSLEGGAALFF. CDR3 coding DNA: TGTGCCAGCAGCTTAGAAGGGGGCGCGGCGCTGTTTTTT.

The chain combines TRBV7-6 with TRBJ1-5, with D unresolved. Trimming removed 5 bases from V and 5 bases from J, with 16 bases in between. This CDR3 region has 15 residues. CDR1 is SGHVS, CDR2 FNYEAQ, per germline. The CDR3 region has the DNA TGTGCCAGCAGCCCTGGCCGGGGTAGGGATCAGCCCCAGCATTTT. This sequence encodes CASSPGRGRDQPQHF.

The chain joins TRBV5-1 to TRBJ1-6, with D tentatively TRBD1 (5 bases). CDR3 length: 15 amino acids. The germline V and J ends were trimmed by 5 bases and 7 bases, with 16 bases remaining between them. Germline V gives CDR1 SGHRS, CDR2 YFSETQ. The CDR3 spells CASRPYRGENSPLHF. CDR3 in DNA: TGCGCCAGCAGACCCTATCGGGGGGAGAATTCACCCCTCCACTTT.

This clone was observed a handful of times. The rearrangement uses TRBV5-1 and TRBJ2-2; tentatively, D is TRBD1 (6 bases). Trimming stripped 9 bases from V and 5 bases from J, with 14 bases between. The CDR3 has 13 amino acids. In germline, CDR1 is SGHRS, CDR2 YFSETQ. The CDR3 region has the DNA TGCGCCACCTCGACACAGGGAACCGGGGAGCTGTTTTTT. Its protein is CATSTQGTGELFF.

The chain employs TRBV5-4 and TRBJ2-2; 10 bases align to TRBD2. V gave up 3 bases and J gave up 8 bases; unmatched junction bases: 7. The CDR3 contains 15 residues. The germline V gene encodes CDR1 SGHNT and CDR2 YYREEE (reference sequence). The CDR3 sequence is CASSYSGRAYGELFF. The CDR3 nucleotides are TGTGCCAGCAGCTACAGCGGGAGGGCCTATGGGGAGCTGTTTTTT.

Only a few counts were recorded for this clone. The chain combines TRBV7-2 with TRBJ2-3, with TRBD2 matching 8 bases. Germline-derived CDR1 and CDR2 are SGHTA and FQGNSA. J lost 0 bases, V lost 5 bases, and 7 bases had no gene match. The CDR3 has 16 residues. CDR3 DNA: TGTGCCAGCAGCCCACCAAGCGGGAGTAGCACAGATACGCAGTATTTT. As protein: CASSPPSGSSTDTQYF.